These 24 T cell receptor beta chains originate from one sample sequenced in a study of beta chain features in type 1 diabetes. Sequencing targeted expressed TCRB transcripts, as all isolated RNA had been reverse transcribed. Sequenced by immunoSEQ multiplex PCR; TCRdb stores in-frame clones only, minus some. The data contain 120,000 to 150,000 clones, less than 9% of them singletons. The specimen was central memory CD4+ T cells from blood. The receptors were sampled from a woman in her 30s in good health.

The CDR3 loop reads CASSVAGRANNEQFF. Written as DNA, the CDR3 is TGTGCCAGCAGCGTAGCGGGGAGGGCCAATAATGAGCAGTTCTTC. The chain uses TRBV7-3 and TRBJ2-1; TRBD2 matches 8 bases. V shed 5 bases, J shed 7 bases, and the junction held 10 bases outside the gene matches. This CDR3 contains 15 residues. Per the germline V gene, CDR1 is SGHTA and CDR2 is FQGTGA.

The CDR3 sequence is CASSKGLAGVKTQYF. Here the CDR3 DNA reads TGTGCCAGCAGCAAAGGACTAGCGGGAGTCAAGACCCAGTACTTC. This chain connects TRBV28 to TRBJ2-5; 13 bases fit TRBD2. Germline V lookup: CDR1 MDHEN, CDR2 SYDVKM. This CDR3 is 15 amino acids long. The V gene end was trimmed by 6 bases and the J gene end by 6 bases; junction bases not matched to a gene: 7.

V gene TRBV4-2 combines with J gene TRBJ2-3, with 8 bases identical to TRBD2. V lost 4 bases to trimming and J lost 2 bases; unmatched junction nucleotides: 11. The V gene's germline CDR1 is LGHNA and CDR2 YNFKEQ. CDR3 size: 17 residues. CDR3 sequence reads: CASSLAIGGAYTDTQYF. The CDR3 DNA sequence: TGTGCCAGCAGCCTAGCGATCGGGGGGGCCTACACAGATACGCAGTATTTT.

The V and J genes are TRBV29-1 and TRBJ2-3; 9 positions match TRBD1. The germline V gene has CDR1 SQVTM and CDR2 ANQGSEA. The ends lost 7 bases at V and 4 bases at J; junction bases unmatched: 9. This CDR3 has 14 amino acids. The CDR3 reads CSAKTGGGPDTQYF. CDR3 bases: TGCAGCGCTAAGACAGGGGGGGGCCCAGATACGCAGTATTTT.

This clone has at least ten counts. The chain is built from TRBV4-3 and TRBJ2-7; 7 bases agree with TRBD1. Trimming at V came to 1 base and at J to 2 bases, leaving 5 bases not matched to a gene. This CDR3 region has 15 residues. CDR1 is LGHNA and CDR2 is YSLEER in the germline V gene. The CDR3: CASSQGTGEPYEQYF. CDR3 DNA sequence: TGCGCCAGCAGCCAAGGGACAGGTGAACCCTACGAGCAGTACTTC.

The CDR3: CASSLGLATSYEQYF. The CDR3 DNA reads as TGCGCCAGCAGCCTGGGTCTAGCAACGTCCTACGAGCAGTACTTC. This chain uses TRBV5-1 with TRBJ2-7; D may be TRBD2 (5 bases). The ends were cut back, 4 bases at V and 1 base at J, with 15 bases in the middle. The germline gives CDR1 SGHRS, CDR2 YFSETQ. The CDR3 spans 15 residues.

This clone was counted only a few times. The J gene is TRBJ2-5, the V gene TRBV27; no definite D call. Trimming stripped 2 bases from V and 2 bases from J, with 6 bases between. The CDR3 totals 13 residues. The germline CDR1 and CDR2 sequences are MNHEY and SMNVEV (reference sequence). CDR3 sequence (DNA): TGTGCCAGCAGTTTAGTCTTTCAAGAGACCCAGTACTTC. Amino acids: CASSLVFQETQYF.

The J gene is TRBJ2-2, the V gene TRBV5-6, with D possibly TRBD2 on 6 matching bases. The V end lost 2 bases, the J end lost 6 bases, and 11 bases lay between the germline ends. CDR3 length equals 14 residues. The germline V gene encodes CDR1 SGHDT and CDR2 YYEEEE. The CDR3, as DNA: TGTGCCAGCAGCTTTAGGAGGGAGGCCGGGGAGCTGTTTTTT. This sequence encodes CASSFRREAGELFF. Complete variable domain (other parts from reference TRBV5-6 and TRBJ2-2): DAGVTQSPTHLIKTRGQQVTLRCSPKSGHDTVSWYQQALGQGPQFIFQYYEEEERQRGNFPDRFSGHQFPNYSSELNVNALLLGDSALYLCASSFRREAGELFFGEGSRLTVL.

The CDR3 region has the DNA TGCGCCAGCAGCTGGACTAGCGGGAGCCCTAAGAGGGGGAATGAGCAGTTCTTC. Translated, it gives CASSWTSGSPKRGNEQFF. The chain couples TRBV5-1 to TRBJ2-1; the match to TRBD2 covers 13 bases. Trimming removed 3 bases from V and 7 bases from J; junction bases left unmatched: 13. Germline-derived CDR1 and CDR2 are SGHRS and YFSETQ. The CDR3 is 18 residues long.

The table lists this clone with a few counts. The gene calls are TRBV11-2 and TRBJ2-7; possibly TRBD1 for D (5 bases). Germline-derived CDR1 and CDR2 are SGHAT and FQNNGV. Trimming left V 5 bases short and J 7 bases short, with 18 bases between. The CDR3 has 14 amino acids. As DNA, the CDR3 is TGTGCCAGCAGCCTCAGGACAAGGACGTCAGAGCAGTACTTC. Encoded protein: CASSLRTRTSEQYF.

The chain carries TRBV4-2 and TRBJ1-2; TRBD1 matches at 9 bases. Germline V gene lookup returns CDR1 LGHNA and CDR2 YNFKEQ. The CDR3 is 15 amino acids. Trimming cost V 4 bases and J 8 bases; bases outside gene matches: 11. The CDR3 spells CASSLNDRGSGGYTF. CDR3 nucleotides: TGTGCCAGCAGCCTGAATGACAGGGGGTCAGGCGGCTACACCTTC.

This chain uses TRBV28 with TRBJ2-1, with D hard to call. V lost 10 bases, J lost 0 bases, and 16 bases lay in between. The CDR3 loop spans 15 amino acids. The germline V gene has CDR1 MDHEN and CDR2 SYDVKM. This CDR3 reads CATHPPPSSYNEQFF. The CDR3 region has the DNA TGTGCCACTCACCCGCCCCCGAGCTCCTACAATGAGCAGTTCTTC.

This clone was counted a few times. The genes are TRBV4-3 and TRBJ2-5; D perhaps matches TRBD2 (6 bases). Germline-derived CDR1 and CDR2 are LGHNA and YSLEER. V lost 2 bases and J 1 base, leaving 11 bases between the germline ends. The CDR3 loop spans 15 amino acids. CDR3 region: CASSQNRDFQETQYF. CDR3 bases: TGCGCCAGCAGCCAAAATCGGGACTTCCAAGAGACCCAGTACTTC.

This clone was seen a few times. The chain links TRBV28 to TRBJ1-1; 7 bases are a match to TRBD1. The CDR3 runs 15 residues. V lost 8 bases, J lost 0 bases, and 9 bases stayed unmatched. Germline assignment: CDR1 MDHEN and CDR2 SYDVKM. The CDR3, as DNA: TGTGCCAGCCGGGAAGGGGGCGGAATGAACACTGAAGCTTTCTTT. Its protein is CASREGGGMNTEAFF.

This clone was detected a few times. The V and J genes are TRBV7-3 and TRBJ2-7; 12 nucleotides agree with TRBD2. The V segment lost 5 bases and the J segment 7 bases; nucleotides outside the gene matches: 12. Germline CDR1 is SGHTA and CDR2 is FQGTGA. This CDR3 is 16 amino acids long. CDR3 sequence (DNA): TGTGCCAGCAGCCCAAGCAGGACTAGCGGGACGCGGGAGCAGTACTTC. Its protein is CASSPSRTSGTREQYF. Combining the CDR3 with reference TRBV7-3 and TRBJ2-7 gives the whole variable domain GAGVSQTPSNKVTEKGKYVELRCDPISGHTALYWYRQSLGQGPEFLIYFQGTGAADDSGLPNDRFFAVRPEGSVSTLKIQRTERGDSAVYLCASSPSRTSGTREQYFGPGTRLTVT.

This clone was seen many times. The chain couples TRBV11-2 to TRBJ2-3, with 7 bases matching TRBD2. The CDR3 length is 14 residues. Germline lookup yields CDR1 SGHAT and CDR2 FQNNGV. With V trimmed by 6 bases and J by 2 bases, 5 bases remained unmatched. The CDR3 region is CASRDWDYTDTQYF. The CDR3 DNA is TGTGCCAGCAGGGACTGGGACTACACAGATACGCAGTATTTT.

The chain joins TRBV27 to TRBJ2-7; D unresolved. This CDR3 is built from 17 residues. The V end lost 4 bases, the J end lost 0 bases, and 19 bases lay between the germline ends. Germline CDR1 is MNHEY and CDR2 is SMNVEV (reference sequence). The CDR3 coding sequence is TGTGCCAGCAGTTCGGAGCCCCCCACCGCGTACTCCTACGAGCAGTACTTC. It yields the protein CASSSEPPTAYSYEQYF.

To note about this clone: Its ends do not fully match the called genes, so a read error is possible. V and J are TRBV29-1 and TRBJ2-5; D possibly corresponds to TRBD1 (6 bases). CDR3 size: 13 residues. The germline CDR1 and CDR2 sequences are SQVTM and ANQGSEA. The CDR3 nucleotides are TGCAGCGCAACAGGGTGGGCCAAAGACACCCAGTACTTC. It is translated as CSATGWAKDTQYF.

In this sample, this clone turned up a few times. This rearrangement joins TRBV29-1 to TRBJ2-7; 7 bases line up with TRBD1. The CDR3 is 14 amino acids. The V segment lost 6 bases and the J segment 1 base; nucleotides outside the gene matches: 9. Germline lookup yields CDR1 SQVTM and CDR2 ANQGSEA. In DNA form, the CDR3 reads TGCAGCGTCCTTCTCCGGGACAGATCCTACGAGCAGTACTTC. Translating it yields CSVLLRDRSYEQYF.

The chain is built from TRBV4-3 and TRBJ2-1; D may be TRBD1 (6 bases). The germline V gene has CDR1 LGHNA and CDR2 YSLEER. Trimming removed 1 base from V and 0 bases from J, with 22 bases in between. This CDR3 is 20 amino acids long. In nucleotides, the CDR3 is TGCGCCAGCAGCCAAGTAAGGGGGATAGCGCCACCCTGCTCCTACAATGAGCAGTTCTTC. This encodes CASSQVRGIAPPCSYNEQFF.

This sequence joins TRBV28 and TRBJ2-1; TRBD2 agrees at 9 bases. This CDR3 comprises 16 residues. V lost 5 bases and J lost 0; bases outside the gene matches: 5. The germline V gene has CDR1 MDHEN and CDR2 SYDVKM. CDR3 bases: TGTGCCAGCAGTGGGGAGACTAGCGGCTCCTACAATGAGCAGTTCTTC. Its protein is CASSGETSGSYNEQFF.

This clone occurred once. The V gene is TRBV9, the J gene TRBJ1-5; D is uncertain. This CDR3 has 15 residues. Trimming removed 1 base from V and 3 bases from J, with 11 bases in between. Germline values: CDR1 SGDLS, CDR2 YYNGEE. CDR3 DNA: TGTGCCAGCAGCGTATCGACGGACTCCAATCAGCCCCAGCATTTT. This sequence encodes CASSVSTDSNQPQHF.

A few counts support this clone. The CDR3 loop reads CASSRSSGLSNYEQYF. DNA for the CDR3: TGTGCCAGCAGCCGAAGTTCAGGACTGTCAAACTACGAGCAGTACTTC. The V call is TRBV7-2, the J call TRBJ2-7, with a possible D match to TRBD2 (5 bases). The CDR3 spans 16 residues. The germline V gene has CDR1 SGHTA and CDR2 FQGNSA. The V end was cut by 5 bases, the J end by 3 bases, with 20 bases between.

This clone occurred a few times. The chain recombines TRBV4-3 with TRBJ1-4, with 7 bases fitting TRBD1. J gave up 6 bases and V 3 bases, and 10 bases lay outside the gene matches. Germline V gene data show CDR1 as LGHNA and CDR2 as YSLEER. The CDR3 sequence is 16 residues long. In DNA, the CDR3 is TGCGCCAGCAGCCAGATAGCAGGGGGAGTGGATGAAAAACTGTTTTTT. Its translation is CASSQIAGGVDEKLFF.